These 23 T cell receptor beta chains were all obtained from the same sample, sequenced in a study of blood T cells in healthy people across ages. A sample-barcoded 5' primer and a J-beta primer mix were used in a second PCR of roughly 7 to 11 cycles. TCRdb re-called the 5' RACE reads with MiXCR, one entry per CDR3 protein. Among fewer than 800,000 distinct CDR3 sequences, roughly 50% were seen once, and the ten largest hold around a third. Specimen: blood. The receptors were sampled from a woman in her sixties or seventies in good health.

The CDR3 DNA follows: TGCGCCAGCAGCTTGTGGGGGGTTGGAGAGACCCAGTACTTC. This codes for CASSLWGVGETQYF. The gene calls are TRBV5-1 and TRBJ2-5, with a possible D match to TRBD2 (6 bases). This CDR3 is 14 amino acids long. V dropped 1 base and J dropped 4 bases, with 11 bases sitting between them. Germline assignment: CDR1 SGHRS and CDR2 YFSETQ.

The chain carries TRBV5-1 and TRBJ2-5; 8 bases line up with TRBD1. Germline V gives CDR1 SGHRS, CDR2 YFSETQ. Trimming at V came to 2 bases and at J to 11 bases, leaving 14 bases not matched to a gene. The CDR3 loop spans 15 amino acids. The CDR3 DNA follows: TGCGCCAGCAGCTTATGGGGACAGGTCAACAATGAGCAGTACTTC. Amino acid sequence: CASSLWGQVNNEQYF.

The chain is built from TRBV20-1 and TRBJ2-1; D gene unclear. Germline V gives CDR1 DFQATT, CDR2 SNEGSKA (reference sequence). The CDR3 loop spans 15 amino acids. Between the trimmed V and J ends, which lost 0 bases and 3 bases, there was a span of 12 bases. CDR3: CSARDPRSNYNEQFF. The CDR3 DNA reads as TGCAGTGCTAGAGATCCCAGAAGTAACTACAATGAGCAGTTCTTC.

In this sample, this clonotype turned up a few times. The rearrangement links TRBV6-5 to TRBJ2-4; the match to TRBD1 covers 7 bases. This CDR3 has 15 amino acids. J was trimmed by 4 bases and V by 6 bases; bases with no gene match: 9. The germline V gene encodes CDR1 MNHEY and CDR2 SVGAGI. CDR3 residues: CASSLRDSPKNIQYF. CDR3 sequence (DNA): TGTGCCAGCAGCCTCCGGGACAGTCCTAAAAACATTCAGTACTTC.

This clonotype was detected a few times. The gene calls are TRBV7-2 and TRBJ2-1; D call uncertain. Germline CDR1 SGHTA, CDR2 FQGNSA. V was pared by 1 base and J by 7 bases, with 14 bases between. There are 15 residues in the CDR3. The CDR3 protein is CASSLEGRLWNEQFF. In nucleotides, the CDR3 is TGTGCCAGCAGCTTAGAAGGGCGGCTGTGGAATGAGCAGTTCTTC. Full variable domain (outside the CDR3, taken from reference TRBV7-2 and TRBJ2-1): GAGVSQSPSNKVTEKGKDVELRCDPISGHTALYWYRQSLGQGLEFLIYFQGNSAPDKSGLPSDRFSAERTGGSVSTLTIQRTQQEDSAVYLCASSLEGRLWNEQFFGPGTRLTVL.

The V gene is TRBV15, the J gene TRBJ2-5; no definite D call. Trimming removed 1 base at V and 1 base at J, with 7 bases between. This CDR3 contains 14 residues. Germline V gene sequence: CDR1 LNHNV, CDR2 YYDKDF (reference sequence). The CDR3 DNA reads TGTGCCACCAGCAGAGGGGCACTCCAAGAGACCCAGTACTTC. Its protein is CATSRGALQETQYF.

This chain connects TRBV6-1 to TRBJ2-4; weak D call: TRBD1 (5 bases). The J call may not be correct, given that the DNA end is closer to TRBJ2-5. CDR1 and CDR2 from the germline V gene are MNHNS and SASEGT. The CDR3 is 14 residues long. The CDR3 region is CASSEATAQETQYF. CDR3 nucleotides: TGTGCCAGCAGTGAAGCGACAGCACAAGAGACCCAGTACTTC.

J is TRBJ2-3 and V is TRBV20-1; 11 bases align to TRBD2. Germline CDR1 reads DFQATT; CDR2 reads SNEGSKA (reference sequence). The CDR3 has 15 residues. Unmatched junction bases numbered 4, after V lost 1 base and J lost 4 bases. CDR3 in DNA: TGCAGTGCTAGAGTTCTAGCGGGAGGTTCAGATACGCAGTATTTT. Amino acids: CSARVLAGGSDTQYF.

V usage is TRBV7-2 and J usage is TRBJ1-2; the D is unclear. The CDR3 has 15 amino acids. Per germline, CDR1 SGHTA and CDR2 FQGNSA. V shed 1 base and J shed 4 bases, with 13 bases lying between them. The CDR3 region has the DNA TGTGCCAGCAGCTTAGAATCCGACGGAACCTATGGCTACACCTTC. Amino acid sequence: CASSLESDGTYGYTF. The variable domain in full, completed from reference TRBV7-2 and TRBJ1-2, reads GAGVSQSPSNKVTEKGKDVELRCDPISGHTALYWYRQSLGQGLEFLIYFQGNSAPDKSGLPSDRFSAERTGGSVSTLTIQRTQQEDSAVYLCASSLESDGTYGYTFGSGTRLTVV.

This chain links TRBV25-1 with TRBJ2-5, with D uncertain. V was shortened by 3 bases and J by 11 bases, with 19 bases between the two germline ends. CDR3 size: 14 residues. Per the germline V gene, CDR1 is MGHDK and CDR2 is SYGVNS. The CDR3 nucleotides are TGTGCCAGCAGTGAGTGGGGTGATCACAATGAGCAGTACTTC. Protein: CASSEWGDHNEQYF.

The DNA of the CDR3 is TGTGCCAGCAGATTCGGACAAAACCACAATGAGCAGTTCTTC. Encoded protein: CASRFGQNHNEQFF. The rearrangement uses TRBV6-2 or TRBV6-3 and TRBJ2-1, with a tentative D call TRBD1 (5 bases). Trimming pared 6 bases from V and 5 bases from J, leaving 14 bases between. The CDR3 contains 14 residues. Germline V gives CDR1 MNHEY, CDR2 SVGEGT.

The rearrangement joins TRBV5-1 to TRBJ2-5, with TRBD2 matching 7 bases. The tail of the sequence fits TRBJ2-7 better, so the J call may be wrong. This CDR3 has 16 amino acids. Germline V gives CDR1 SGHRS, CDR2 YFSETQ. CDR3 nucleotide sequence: TGCGCCAGCAGCTTGCCTAGCGGAGGCTTTGTTGACGAGCAGTACTTC. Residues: CASSLPSGGFVDEQYF.

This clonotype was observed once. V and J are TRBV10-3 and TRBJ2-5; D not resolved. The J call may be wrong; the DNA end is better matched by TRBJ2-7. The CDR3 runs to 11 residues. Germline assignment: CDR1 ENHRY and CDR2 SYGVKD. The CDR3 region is CAISEVAEQYF. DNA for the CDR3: TGTGCCATCAGTGAAGTGGCCGAGCAGTACTTC.

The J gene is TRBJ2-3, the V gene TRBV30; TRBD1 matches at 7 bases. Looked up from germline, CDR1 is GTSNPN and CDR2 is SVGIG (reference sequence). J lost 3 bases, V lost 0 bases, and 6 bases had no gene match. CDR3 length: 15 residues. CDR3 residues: CAWSVQQGRTDTQYF. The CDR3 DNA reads TGTGCCTGGAGTGTACAACAGGGGAGAACAGATACGCAGTATTTT.

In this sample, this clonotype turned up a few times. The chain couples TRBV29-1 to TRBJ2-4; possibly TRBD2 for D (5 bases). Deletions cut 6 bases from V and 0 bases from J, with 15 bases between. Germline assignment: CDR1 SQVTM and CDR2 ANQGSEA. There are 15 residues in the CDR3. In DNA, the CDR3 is TGCAGCGTCACCTTGAACGGACTAGCCAAAAACATTCAGTACTTC. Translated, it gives CSVTLNGLAKNIQYF. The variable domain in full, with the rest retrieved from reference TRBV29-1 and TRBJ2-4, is SAVISQKPSRDICQRGTSLTIQCQVDSQVTMMFWYRQQPGQSLTLIATANQGSEATYESGFVIDKFPISRPNLTFSTLTVSNMSPEDSSIYLCSVTLNGLAKNIQYFGAGTRLSVL.

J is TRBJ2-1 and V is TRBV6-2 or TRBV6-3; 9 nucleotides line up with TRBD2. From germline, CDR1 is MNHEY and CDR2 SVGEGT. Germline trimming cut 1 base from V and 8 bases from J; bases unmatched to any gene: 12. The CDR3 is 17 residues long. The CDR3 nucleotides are TGTGCCAGCAGTTACTTCCAGGTTAGCGGGAGCATCGATGAGCAGTTCTTC. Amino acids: CASSYFQVSGSIDEQFF.

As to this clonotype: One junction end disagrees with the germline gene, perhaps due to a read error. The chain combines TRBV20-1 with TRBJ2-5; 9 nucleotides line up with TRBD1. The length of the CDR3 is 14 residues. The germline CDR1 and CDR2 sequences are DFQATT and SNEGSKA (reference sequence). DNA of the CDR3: TGCGGTGCTAGGGGACAGGGTAGGACAGATACGCAGTACTTC. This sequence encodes CGARGQGRTDTQYF.

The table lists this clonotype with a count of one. The CDR3 DNA follows: TGTGCCAGCACACTCCAGGGTGCCGGGGAGCTGTTTTTT. It encodes CASTLQGAGELFF. The genes are TRBV28 and TRBJ2-2; D perhaps matches TRBD1 (5 bases). Between the trimmed V and J ends, which lost 7 bases and 6 bases, there was a span of 12 bases. The germline V gene encodes CDR1 MDHEN and CDR2 SYDVKM. CDR3 length equals 13 residues.

The CDR3 loop is CASSRPGTSGRAFNEQYF. Written as DNA, the CDR3 is TGTGCCAGCAGTCGTCCCGGGACTAGCGGGAGGGCCTTCAATGAGCAGTACTTC. This chain joins TRBV6-2 or TRBV6-3 and TRBJ2-5; the match to TRBD2 covers 16 bases. The CDR3 length is 18 residues. Looked up from germline, CDR1 is MNHEY and CDR2 is SVGEGT. V dropped 5 bases and J dropped 11; count of bases not matched to a gene: 17.

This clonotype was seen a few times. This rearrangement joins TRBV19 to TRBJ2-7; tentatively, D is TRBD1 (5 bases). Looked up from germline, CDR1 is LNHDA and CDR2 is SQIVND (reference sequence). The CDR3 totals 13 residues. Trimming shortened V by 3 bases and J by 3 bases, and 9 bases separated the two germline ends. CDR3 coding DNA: TGTGCCAGTAGTATGGTAGGGGACTACGAGCAGTACTTC. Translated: CASSMVGDYEQYF.

The CDR3 sequence: CAISESKGPNYGYTF. The CDR3 coding sequence is TGTGCCATCAGTGAGTCCAAGGGCCCTAACTATGGCTACACCTTC. V gene TRBV10-3 combines with J gene TRBJ1-2; D is unresolved. V gave up 0 bases and J gave up 0 bases, with 8 bases separating them. Germline-derived CDR1 and CDR2 are ENHRY and SYGVKD. This CDR3 has 15 amino acids.

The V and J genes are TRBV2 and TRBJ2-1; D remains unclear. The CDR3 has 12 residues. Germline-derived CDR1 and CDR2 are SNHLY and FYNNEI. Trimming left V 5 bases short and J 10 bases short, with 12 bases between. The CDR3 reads CASSFSGSEQFF. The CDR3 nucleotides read TGTGCCAGCAGTTTCTCCGGGTCGGAGCAGTTCTTC.

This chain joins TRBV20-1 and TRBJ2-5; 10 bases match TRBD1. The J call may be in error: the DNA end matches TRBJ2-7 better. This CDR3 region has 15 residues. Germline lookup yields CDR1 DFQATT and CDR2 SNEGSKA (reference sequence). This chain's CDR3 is CSARDPGTGACEQYF. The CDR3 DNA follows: TGCAGTGCTAGGGACCCCGGGACAGGGGCCTGCGAGCAGTACTTC.